What follows are 16 T cell receptor beta chains derived from one specimen sequenced in a study of T cells in Graves' hyperthyroidism and ophthalmopathy. Template material for amplifying TCR beta CDR3 regions consisted of RNA transcripts. HTBI primers were the set used in a first-round RT-PCR of the TCR CDR3. From the multiplex PCR reads, TCRdb called clonotypes with MiXCR, one entry per CDR3 protein. The profile shows over 500,000 distinct CDR3 sequences, over 35% of them singletons. Material for sequencing was peripheral blood or thyroid tissue (not recorded which). Receptors originate from an adult woman with Graves' disease, either hyperthyroidism or ophthalmopathy (not recorded which).

CDR3 coding DNA: TGTGCCAGCAGTTACTGGACTAGCGGGGTATACGAGCAGTACTTC. It encodes CASSYWTSGVYEQYF. The rearrangement joins TRBV12-3 or TRBV12-4 to TRBJ2-7; 12 bases agree with TRBD2. After removal of 4 bases from V and 4 bases from J, the junction contained 5 bases not matched to a gene. The CDR3 consists of 15 residues.

Ten or more counts support this clonotype. The rearrangement uses TRBV6-5 and TRBJ1-1, with D possibly being TRBD1 (6 bases). The ends were cut back, 2 bases at V and 6 bases at J, with 13 bases in the middle. Looked up from germline, CDR1 is MNHEY and CDR2 is SVGAGI. This CDR3 is 14 amino acids long. The CDR3 here is CASSYAAAGAEAFF. CDR3 in DNA: TGTGCCAGCAGTTACGCGGCGGCAGGGGCTGAAGCTTTCTTT.

This chain uses TRBV20-1 with TRBJ2-5, with 8 bases identical to TRBD2. CDR1 is DFQATT, CDR2 SNEGSKA, per germline (reference sequence). V was clipped by 4 bases and J by 5 bases; unmatched bases: 12. The CDR3 extends over 15 amino acids. CDR3 DNA sequence: TGCAGTGCTAACAGGCTAGCGGGTGGCGGGGAGACCCAGTACTTC. It codes for CSANRLAGGGETQYF.

The V gene is TRBV10-3, the J gene TRBJ1-6; perhaps TRBD1 as D (5 bases). V shed 6 bases and J shed 8 bases, with 17 bases lying between them. This CDR3 spans 15 amino acids. Germline V gene lookup returns CDR1 ENHRY and CDR2 SYGVKD. Here the CDR3 reads CAISRGETADSPLHF. The CDR3 region has the DNA TGTGCCATCAGCCGGGGGGAGACGGCAGATTCACCCCTCCACTTT.

The CDR3 DNA reads as TGTGCCAGCAGTTTTGGGGCCACCGGGGAGCTGTTTTTT. Translated: CASSFGATGELFF. The chain couples TRBV12-3 or TRBV12-4 to TRBJ2-2; a weak D match, TRBD1 (5 bases). This CDR3 comprises 13 residues. V lost 3 bases and J 4 bases, leaving 6 bases between the germline ends.

V and J are TRBV9 and TRBJ1-3; D not resolved. The length of the CDR3 is 17 residues. Trimming took off 4 bases at V and 0 bases at J, with 17 bases between the two ends. The germline gives CDR1 SGDLS, CDR2 YYNGEE. CDR3 protein: CASSQHPGQISGNTIYF. The CDR3 nucleotides read TGTGCCAGCAGCCAACATCCGGGTCAGATCTCTGGAAACACCATATATTTT.

This clonotype has a count of ten or more. V is TRBV5-6 and J is TRBJ2-5; 10 nucleotides line up with TRBD2. V was pared by 3 bases and J by 4 bases, with 3 bases of the junction left unmatched. The CDR3 is made up of 14 amino acids. Germline lookup yields CDR1 SGHDT and CDR2 YYEEEE. The CDR3 region is CASSSVAGGETQYF. CDR3 DNA sequence: TGTGCCAGCAGCTCCGTAGCGGGAGGAGAGACCCAGTACTTC. Using reference TRBV5-6 and TRBJ2-5 for the parts outside the CDR3, the full variable domain is DAGVTQSPTHLIKTRGQQVTLRCSPKSGHDTVSWYQQALGQGPQFIFQYYEEEERQRGNFPDRFSGHQFPNYSSELNVNALLLGDSALYLCASSSVAGGETQYFGPGTRLLVL.

As for this clonotype: A junction end diverges from the germline sequence, so it may reflect a read error. The gene calls are TRBV29-1 and TRBJ2-1, with TRBD2 identical over 8 bases. CDR3 length equals 13 residues. Germline CDR1 SQVTM, CDR2 ANQGSEA. CDR3: CSVSREVDNVQFF. The CDR3 DNA follows: TGCAGCGTATCGCGGGAGGTCGACAATGTGCAGTTCTTC.

About this clonotype: The junction shows a germline mismatch at one end, possibly a read error. The CDR3 protein is CASREFTGANVLTF. CDR3 nucleotides: TGTGCCAGCAGGGAATTTACAGGGGCTAACGTCCTGACTTTC. The V call is TRBV7-2, the J call TRBJ2-6; TRBD1 agrees at 7 bases. The CDR3 is made up of 14 amino acids. CDR1 and CDR2 (germline): SGHTA, FQGNSA.

Many counts were recorded for this clonotype. The rearrangement links TRBV14 to TRBJ1-6; D remains ambiguous. Germline V gene data show CDR1 as SGHDN and CDR2 as FVKESK. V dropped 3 bases and J dropped 6 bases, with 6 bases sitting between them. This CDR3 comprises 13 residues. CDR3 amino acids: CASSQQINSPLHF. The CDR3 nucleotides read TGTGCCAGCAGCCAGCAGATTAATTCACCCCTCCACTTT.

The chain is built from TRBV6-6 and TRBJ1-5, with unresolved D. Germline lookup yields CDR1 MNHNY and CDR2 SVGAGI (reference sequence). The CDR3 spans 15 residues. V lost 0 bases and J lost 1, with 7 bases in between. CDR3 DNA: TGTGCCAGCAGTTACTCGCAGAGGAGCAATCAGCCCCAGCATTTT. It yields the protein CASSYSQRSNQPQHF.

This clonotype was seen repeatedly, ten times or more. The rearrangement uses TRBV9 and TRBJ1-6; tentative D call: TRBD1 (5 bases). This CDR3 region has 15 residues. The germline V and J ends were trimmed by 3 bases and 7 bases, with 14 bases remaining between them. Germline CDR1 reads SGDLS; CDR2 reads YYNGEE. The CDR3 sequence: CASSAGPEGNSPLHF. DNA for the CDR3: TGTGCCAGCAGCGCCGGACCCGAGGGGAATTCACCCCTCCACTTT.

This clonotype came up many times. The genes are TRBV20-1 and TRBJ2-7; the D is unclear. The germline gives CDR1 DFQATT, CDR2 SNEGSKA (reference sequence). The CDR3 is made up of 14 amino acids. Trimming left V 5 bases short and J 0 bases short, with 14 bases between. The CDR3 sequence: CSARVYTSSYEQYF. DNA of the CDR3: TGCAGTGCTCGGGTGTATACAAGCTCCTACGAGCAGTACTTC.

This clonotype was counted at least ten times. The chain employs TRBV11-2 and TRBJ1-2; possible D gene TRBD1, 6 bases. V lost 3 bases, J lost 5 bases, and 16 bases lay in between. Germline V gives CDR1 SGHAT, CDR2 FQNNGV. This CDR3 comprises 15 residues. This CDR3 reads CASSLTQGGIYGYTF. The CDR3 DNA reads TGTGCCAGCAGCTTGACACAGGGTGGGATTTATGGCTACACCTTC.

With respect to this clonotype: With a much larger clone just one base away, this may be a read error. The J gene is TRBJ1-2, the V gene TRBV4-1; 7 positions match TRBD1. Germline-derived CDR1 and CDR2 are MGHRA and YSYEKL. J lost 7 bases, V lost 1 base, and 6 bases had no gene match. This CDR3 region has 14 residues. The CDR3 loop is CASSQAGQPCGYTF. In nucleotides, the CDR3 is TGCGCCAGCAGCCAAGCGGGACAGCCTTGTGGCTACACCTTC.

Only one count was recorded for this clonotype. The rearrangement uses TRBV5-5 and TRBJ2-5, with D perhaps TRBD1 or TRBD2 (5 bases each). The V end lost 4 bases, the J end lost 5 bases, and 24 bases lay between the germline ends. Per germline, CDR1 SGHKS and CDR2 YYEKEE (reference sequence). The CDR3 loop spans 17 amino acids. The CDR3 DNA reads as TGTGCCAGCAGCACCCACCGGGACGCCGGGGCCCAGGAGACCCAGTACTTC. Translating it yields CASSTHRDAGAQETQYF. Variable domain in full (rest from reference TRBV5-5 and TRBJ2-5): DAGVTQSPTHLIKTRGQQVTLRCSPISGHKSVSWYQQVLGQGPQFIFQYYEKEERGRGNFPDRFSARQFPNYSSELNVNALLLGDSALYLCASSTHRDAGAQETQYFGPGTRLLVL.